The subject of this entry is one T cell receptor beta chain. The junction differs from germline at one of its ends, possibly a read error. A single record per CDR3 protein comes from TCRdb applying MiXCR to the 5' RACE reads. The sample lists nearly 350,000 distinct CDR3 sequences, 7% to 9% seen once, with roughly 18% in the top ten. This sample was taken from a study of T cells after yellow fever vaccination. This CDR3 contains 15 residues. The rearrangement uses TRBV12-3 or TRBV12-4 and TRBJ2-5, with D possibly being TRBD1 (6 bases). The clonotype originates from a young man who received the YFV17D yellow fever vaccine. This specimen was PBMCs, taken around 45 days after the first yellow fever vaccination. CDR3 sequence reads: CASSPHGQNQETPYF. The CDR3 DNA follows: TGTGCCAGCAGTCCCCATGGACAGAACCAAGAGACCCCGTACTTC.